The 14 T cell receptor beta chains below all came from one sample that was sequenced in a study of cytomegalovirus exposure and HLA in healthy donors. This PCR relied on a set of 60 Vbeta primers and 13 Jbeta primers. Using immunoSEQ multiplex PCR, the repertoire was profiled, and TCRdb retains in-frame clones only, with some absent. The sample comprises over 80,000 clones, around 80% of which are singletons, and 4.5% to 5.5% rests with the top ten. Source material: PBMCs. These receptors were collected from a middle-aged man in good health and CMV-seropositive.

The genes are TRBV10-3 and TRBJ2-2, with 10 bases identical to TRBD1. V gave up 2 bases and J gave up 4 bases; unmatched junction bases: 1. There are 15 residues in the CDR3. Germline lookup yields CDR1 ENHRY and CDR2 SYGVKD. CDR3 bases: TGTGCCATCAGTGAGGGGGACAGGGGCACCGGGGAGCTGTTTTTT. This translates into CAISEGDRGTGELFF.

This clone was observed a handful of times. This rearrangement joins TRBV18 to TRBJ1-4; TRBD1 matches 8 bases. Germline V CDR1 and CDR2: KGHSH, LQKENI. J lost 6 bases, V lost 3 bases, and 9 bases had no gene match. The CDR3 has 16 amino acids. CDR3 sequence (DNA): TGTGCCAGCTCACCCTCTAGGACAGGGAGTGATGAAAAACTGTTTTTT. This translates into CASSPSRTGSDEKLFF.

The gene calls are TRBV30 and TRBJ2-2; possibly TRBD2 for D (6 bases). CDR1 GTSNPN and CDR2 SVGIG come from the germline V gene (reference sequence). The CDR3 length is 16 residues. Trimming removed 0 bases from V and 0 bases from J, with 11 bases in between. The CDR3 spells CAWSVQTGANTGELFF. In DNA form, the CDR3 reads TGTGCCTGGAGTGTACAAACGGGGGCGAACACCGGGGAGCTGTTTTTT.

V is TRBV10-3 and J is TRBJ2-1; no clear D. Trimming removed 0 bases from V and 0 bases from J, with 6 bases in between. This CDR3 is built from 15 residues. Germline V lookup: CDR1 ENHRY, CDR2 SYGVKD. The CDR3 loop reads CAISESGGSYNEQFF. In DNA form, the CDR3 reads TGTGCCATCAGTGAGTCTGGCGGCTCCTACAATGAGCAGTTCTTC.

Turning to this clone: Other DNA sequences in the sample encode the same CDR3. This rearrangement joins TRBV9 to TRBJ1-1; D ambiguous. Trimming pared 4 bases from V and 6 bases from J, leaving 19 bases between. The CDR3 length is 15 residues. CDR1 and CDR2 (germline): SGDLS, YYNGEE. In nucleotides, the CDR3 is TGTGCCAGCAGCCCCCCCCCGGGATCTGGAGCTGAAGCTTTCTTT. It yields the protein CASSPPPGSGAEAFF.

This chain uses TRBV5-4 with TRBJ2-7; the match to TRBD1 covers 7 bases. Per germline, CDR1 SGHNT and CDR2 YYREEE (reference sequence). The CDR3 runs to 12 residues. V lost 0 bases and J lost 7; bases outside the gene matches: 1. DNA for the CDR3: TGTGCCAGCAGCTTGGGGACAGGAGAGCAGTACTTC. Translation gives CASSLGTGEQYF.

CDR3 protein: CASSEAGQGARRGYTF. The DNA for the CDR3 is TGTGCCAGCAGTGAAGCCGGGCAGGGGGCTAGACGTGGCTACACCTTC. The chain is built from TRBV6-1 and TRBJ1-2; TRBD1 matches 8 bases. The CDR3 is 16 amino acids. The J segment lost 7 bases and the V segment lost 0 bases, leaving 10 bases of the junction unmatched. Germline V gene data show CDR1 as MNHNS and CDR2 as SASEGT.

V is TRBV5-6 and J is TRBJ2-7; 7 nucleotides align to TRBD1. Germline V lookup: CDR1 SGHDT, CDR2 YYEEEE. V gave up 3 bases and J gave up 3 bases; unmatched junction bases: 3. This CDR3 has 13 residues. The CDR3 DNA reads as TGTGCCAGCAGCTCCGGGACAGTCTACGAGCAGTACTTC. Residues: CASSSGTVYEQYF.

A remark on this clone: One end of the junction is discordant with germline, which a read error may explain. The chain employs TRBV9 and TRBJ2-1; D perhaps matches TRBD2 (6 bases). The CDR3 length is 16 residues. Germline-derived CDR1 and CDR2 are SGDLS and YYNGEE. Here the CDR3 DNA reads TGTGCCAGCAGCGTAGGGGTAGCGGAGGTGTACAATGGGCAGTTCTTC. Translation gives CASSVGVAEVYNGQFF.

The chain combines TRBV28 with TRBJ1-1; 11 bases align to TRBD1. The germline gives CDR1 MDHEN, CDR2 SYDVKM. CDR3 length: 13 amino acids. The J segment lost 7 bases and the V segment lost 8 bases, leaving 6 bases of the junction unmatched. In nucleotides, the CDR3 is TGTGCCAGCCGGAGGGGACAGGGGGGTGAAGCTTTCTTT. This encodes CASRRGQGGEAFF.

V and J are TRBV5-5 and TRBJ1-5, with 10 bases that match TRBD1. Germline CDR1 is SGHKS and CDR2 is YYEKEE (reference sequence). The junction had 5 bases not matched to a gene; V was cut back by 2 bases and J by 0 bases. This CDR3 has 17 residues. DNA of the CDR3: TGTGCCAGCAGCTTCGCTGGGACAGGGGTTAGCAATCAGCCCCAGCATTTT. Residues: CASSFAGTGVSNQPQHF.

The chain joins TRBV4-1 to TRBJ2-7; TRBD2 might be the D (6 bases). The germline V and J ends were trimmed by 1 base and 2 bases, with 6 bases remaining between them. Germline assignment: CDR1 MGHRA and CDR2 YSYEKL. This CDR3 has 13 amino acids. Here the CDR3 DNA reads TGCGCCAGCAGCCAAGGACTAGCCTACGAGCAGTACTTC. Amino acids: CASSQGLAYEQYF.

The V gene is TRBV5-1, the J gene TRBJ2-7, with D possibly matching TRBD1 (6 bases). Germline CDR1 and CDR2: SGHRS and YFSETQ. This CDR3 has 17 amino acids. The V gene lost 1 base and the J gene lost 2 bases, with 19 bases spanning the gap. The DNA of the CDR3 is TGCGCCAGCAGCTTGTCTCTTCAGGGGCTAGTAACCTACGAGCAGTACTTC. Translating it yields CASSLSLQGLVTYEQYF. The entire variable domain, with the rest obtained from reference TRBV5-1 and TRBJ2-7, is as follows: KAGVTQTPRYLIKTRGQQVTLSCSPISGHRSVSWYQQTPGQGLQFLFEYFSETQRNKGNFPGRFSGRQFSNSRSEMNVSTLELGDSALYLCASSLSLQGLVTYEQYFGPGTRLTVT.

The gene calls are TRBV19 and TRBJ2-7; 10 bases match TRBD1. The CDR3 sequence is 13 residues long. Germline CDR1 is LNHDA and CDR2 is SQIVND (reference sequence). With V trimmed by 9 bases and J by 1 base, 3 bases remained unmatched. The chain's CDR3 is CASGQGESYEQYF. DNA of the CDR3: TGTGCCAGCGGACAGGGGGAATCCTACGAGCAGTACTTC.